Listed here are 17 T cell receptor beta chains from one sample, sequenced in a study of PD-1 blockade in mismatch repair-deficient tumors. The method was immunoSEQ multiplex PCR; TCRdb's version includes in-frame clones alone and lacks a portion of them. This repertoire shows fewer than 60,000 clones, around 77% found once; its top ten account for under 3.5%. This sample comprised PBMCs, obtained before pembrolizumab treatment. The receptors shown here come from an adult with mismatch repair-deficient cancer.

This clone has a single count. The junction departs from germline at one end; a sequencing error may be responsible. The V gene is TRBV6-1, the J gene TRBJ1-1; D gene unclear. In germline, CDR1 is MNHNS, CDR2 SASEGT. The CDR3 spans 9 residues. CDR3 coding DNA: TGTGCCAGCAGCGAAGGGTCTTTCTTT. Amino acids: CASSEGSFF.

The rearrangement joins TRBV6-4 to TRBJ1-2, with 8 bases that match TRBD1. V lost 6 bases, J lost 7 bases, and 7 bases stayed unmatched. Germline V CDR1 and CDR2: MRHNA, SNTAGT. This CDR3 spans 13 amino acids. The CDR3: CASSDRGEGGYTF. The CDR3, as DNA: TGTGCCAGCAGCGACAGGGGTGAGGGTGGCTACACCTTC.

CDR3 residues: CASSLSTDRDEQFF. In DNA, the CDR3 is TGTGCCAGCAGCTTATCCACAGACCGAGATGAGCAGTTCTTC. The chain is built from TRBV7-3 and TRBJ2-1; D is unclear. The germline V and J ends were trimmed by 2 bases and 8 bases, with 13 bases remaining between them. Germline values: CDR1 SGHTA, CDR2 FQGTGA. This CDR3 spans 14 amino acids. The whole variable domain, filled in from reference TRBV7-3 and TRBJ2-1, reads GAGVSQTPSNKVTEKGKYVELRCDPISGHTALYWYRQSLGQGPEFLIYFQGTGAADDSGLPNDRFFAVRPEGSVSTLKIQRTERGDSAVYLCASSLSTDRDEQFFGPGTRLTVL.

The chain uses TRBV6-1 and TRBJ2-4, with TRBD1 identical over 9 bases. In germline, CDR1 is MNHNS, CDR2 SASEGT. V was pared by 1 base and J by 4 bases, with 11 bases of the junction left unmatched. The CDR3 extends over 18 amino acids. In nucleotides, the CDR3 is TGTGCCAGCAGTGAAGAAGGGGGACAGGGCGGAGGTAAAAACATTCAGTACTTC. It yields the protein CASSEEGGQGGGKNIQYF.

The rearrangement joins TRBV18 to TRBJ2-7, with D perhaps matching TRBD1 (6 bases). CDR1 is KGHSH and CDR2 is LQKENI in the germline V gene. The CDR3 runs to 16 residues. V shed 3 bases and J shed 2 bases, with 17 bases lying between them. The CDR3 bases are TGTGCCAGCTCACCGAAGGACAGAAAGACCACCTACGAGCAGTACTTC. This translates into CASSPKDRKTTYEQYF.

This clone was counted once. The V gene is TRBV18, the J gene TRBJ1-1; possible D gene TRBD1, 5 bases. The V gene's germline CDR1 is KGHSH and CDR2 LQKENI. This CDR3 region has 12 residues. Deletions cut 2 bases from V and 11 bases from J, with 12 bases between. The CDR3 loop is CASSPGQGDAFF. CDR3 nucleotides: TGTGCCAGCTCACCAGGCCAGGGCGATGCTTTCTTT.

The V and J genes are TRBV5-6 and TRBJ2-7; D may be TRBD2 (6 bases). Germline-derived CDR1 and CDR2 are SGHDT and YYEEEE. This CDR3 contains 14 residues. Trimming cost V 4 bases and J 1 base, with 12 bases left between them. CDR3 in amino acids: CASSAEGLSYEQYF. CDR3 DNA: TGTGCCAGCAGCGCGGAGGGCTTGTCCTACGAGCAGTACTTC. The whole variable domain, filled in from reference TRBV5-6 and TRBJ2-7, reads DAGVTQSPTHLIKTRGQQVTLRCSPKSGHDTVSWYQQALGQGPQFIFQYYEEEERQRGNFPDRFSGHQFPNYSSELNVNALLLGDSALYLCASSAEGLSYEQYFGPGTRLTVT.

This clone was observed a single time. The rearrangement joins TRBV7-3 to TRBJ1-1; D not resolved. The CDR3 is 14 amino acids. CDR1 and CDR2 from the germline V gene are SGHTA and FQGTGA. V was clipped by 1 base and J by 1 base, with 7 bases between them. CDR3 bases: TGTGCCAGCAGCTTAATGGAGGCGAACACTGAAGCTTTCTTT. Protein sequence: CASSLMEANTEAFF.

This clone has a handful of counts. The rearrangement links TRBV9 to TRBJ2-1; 8 positions match TRBD2. Trimming cost V 4 bases and J 3 bases; bases outside gene matches: 6. The CDR3 has 15 residues. Germline lookup yields CDR1 SGDLS and CDR2 YYNGEE. The CDR3 nucleotides read TGTGCCAGCAGCCCCCTCGGGAGGGACTACAATGAGCAGTTCTTC. Translation: CASSPLGRDYNEQFF.

The chain links TRBV7-3 to TRBJ1-1; TRBD1 might be the D (6 bases). The CDR3 contains 15 residues. Germline V gives CDR1 SGHTA, CDR2 FQGTGA. V was shortened by 2 bases and J by 0 bases, with 10 bases between the two germline ends. CDR3 DNA: TGTGCCAGCAGCTTATGGGGGGACATGAACACTGAAGCTTTCTTT. It codes for CASSLWGDMNTEAFF.

V usage is TRBV12-5 and J usage is TRBJ2-5; D unresolved. The CDR3 has 13 amino acids. Trimming removed 0 bases at V and 4 bases at J, with 6 bases between. The germline CDR1 and CDR2 sequences are LGHNT and FRNRAP. CDR3 protein: CASGLVMGETQYF. CDR3 DNA sequence: TGTGCTAGTGGTTTGGTTATGGGAGAGACCCAGTACTTC.

The CDR3, as DNA: TGTGCAAGTCGCTTAGTGGGACTCCCGGTTGACGGAACCGAAGCTTTCTTT. It specifies CASRLVGLPVDGTEAFF. This rearrangement joins TRBV12-2 to TRBJ1-1. TRBV12-2 is flagged as a pseudogene. The CDR3 is made up of 17 amino acids.

J is TRBJ2-3 and V is TRBV7-2; D not certain. Germline CDR1 SGHTA, CDR2 FQGNSA. The CDR3 extends over 12 amino acids. V was pared by 2 bases and J by 11 bases, with 11 bases between. The DNA for the CDR3 is TGTGCCAGCAGCTTACTGGGTAGCATGCAGTATTTT. Translation gives CASSLLGSMQYF.

This clone turned up a few times. This sequence joins TRBV29-1 and TRBJ2-7; TRBD2 matches 12 bases. Germline CDR1 is SQVTM and CDR2 is ANQGSEA. V was clipped by 5 bases and J by 2 bases; unmatched bases: 13. There are 17 residues in the CDR3. CDR3 coding DNA: TGCAGCGTTTGGGCGACTAGCGGGAGAGAAACTCCCTACGAGCAGTACTTC. Protein product: CSVWATSGRETPYEQYF.

The V call is TRBV19, the J call TRBJ1-4, with 7 bases aligning to TRBD1. Germline lookup yields CDR1 LNHDA and CDR2 SQIVND (reference sequence). Trimming removed 8 bases from V and 6 bases from J; junction bases left unmatched: 18. The CDR3 extends over 17 amino acids. CDR3 sequence: CASSIFQGDRTDEKLFF. CDR3 coding DNA: TGTGCCAGTTCGATTTTCCAGGGGGATAGGACGGATGAAAAACTGTTTTTT.

The gene calls are TRBV2 and TRBJ2-1, with TRBD2 identical over 11 bases. Germline CDR1 and CDR2: SNHLY and FYNNEI. This CDR3 is built from 16 residues. With V trimmed by 4 bases and J by 8 bases, 10 bases remained unmatched. CDR3 loop: CASSASTSGTQHEQFF. In DNA form, the CDR3 reads TGTGCCAGCAGTGCCTCGACTAGCGGGACTCAGCATGAGCAGTTCTTC.

This rearrangement joins TRBV6-1 to TRBJ1-6, with a tentative D call TRBD1 (6 bases). CDR3 length: 13 residues. Trimming took 5 bases from V and 8 from J, leaving 10 bases between them. Per germline, CDR1 MNHNS and CDR2 SASEGT. As DNA, the CDR3 is TGTGCCAGCAGTAACAGGGTGGATTCACCCCTCCACTTT. Its protein product is CASSNRVDSPLHF.